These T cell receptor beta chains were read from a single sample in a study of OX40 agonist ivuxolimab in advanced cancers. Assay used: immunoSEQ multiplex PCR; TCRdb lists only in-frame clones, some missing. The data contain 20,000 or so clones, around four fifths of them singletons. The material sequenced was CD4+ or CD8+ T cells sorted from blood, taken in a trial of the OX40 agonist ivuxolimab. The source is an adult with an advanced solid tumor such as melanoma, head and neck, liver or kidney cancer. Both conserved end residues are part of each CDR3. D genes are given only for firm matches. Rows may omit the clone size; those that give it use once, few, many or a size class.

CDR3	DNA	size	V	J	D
CASSLEGGLTYEQYF	TGCGCCAGCAGCTTGGAGGGGGGCTTGACCTACGAGCAGTACTTC	once	TRBV5-1	TRBJ2-7	-
CASSPGRATEAFF	TGTGCCAGCAGCCCTGGACGGGCCACTGAAGCTTTCTTT	-	TRBV14	TRBJ1-1	-
CASSAGQAKMDEQYF	TGTGCCAGCAGCGCAGGACAGGCTAAAATGGACGAGCAGTACTTC	-	TRBV9	TRBJ2-7	TRBD1
CASSLGAGAVYNEQFF	TGTGCCAGCAGCTTAGGGGCGGGAGCAGTCTACAATGAGCAGTTCTTC	once	TRBV7-6	TRBJ2-1	TRBD2
CASSNPPDGVGDTQYF	TGTGCCAGCAGCAATCCCCCGGATGGGGTCGGAGATACGCAGTATTTT	-	TRBV7-9	TRBJ2-3	-
CASSTQTLEGYGYTF	TGTGCCAGCAGCACACAGACCTTGGAAGGCTATGGCTACACCTTC	-	TRBV11-2	TRBJ1-2	-
CASFGFVYGAGANVLTF	TGCGCCAGCTTCGGATTTGTGTATGGGGCTGGGGCCAACGTCCTGACTTTC	once	TRBV5-1	TRBJ2-6	-
CASSYSGTDVVLTF	TGTGCCAGCAGTTACTCCGGGACAGACGTCGTCCTGACTTTC	-	TRBV6-5	TRBJ2-6	TRBD1
CASSLSEKLFF	TGTGCCAGCAGCTTAAGTGAAAAACTGTTTTTT	-	TRBV7-9	TRBJ1-4	-
CASSIVRDGYNEQFF	TGTGCCAGTAGTATAGTACGGGATGGTTACAATGAGCAGTTCTTC	once	TRBV19	TRBJ2-1	-
CATSRDGGTGLLQPRTQYF	TGTGCCACCAGCAGAGATGGCGGGACAGGGCTTCTCCAGCCAAGGACCCAGTACTTC	-	TRBV15	TRBJ2-5	TRBD1
CASSPPQKSYEQYF	TGTGCCAGCAGCCCCCCCCAAAAGTCCTACGAGCAGTACTTC	-	TRBV11-2	TRBJ2-7	-
CASSPDRGAHNEQFF	TGTGCCAGCAGCCCGGACAGGGGGGCCCACAATGAGCAGTTCTTC	-	TRBV7-9	TRBJ2-1	TRBD1
CASSYGRTANTEAFF	TGTGCCAGCAGTTATGGAAGGACAGCCAACACTGAAGCTTTCTTT	-	TRBV6-5	TRBJ1-1	-
CATSRDRSGSWYNEQFF	TGTGCCACCAGCAGAGATCGGAGCGGGAGTTGGTACAATGAGCAGTTCTTC	-	TRBV15	TRBJ2-1	TRBD2
CASSSGALISEQYF	TGTGCCAGCAGTTCCGGGGCCCTCATATCCGAGCAGTACTTC	-	TRBV6-1	TRBJ2-7	-
CASSLESDRGLAKNIQYF	TGTGCCAGCAGCTTAGAATCGGACAGGGGGCTAGCCAAAAACATTCAGTACTTC	few	TRBV11-2	TRBJ2-4	TRBD1
CASSLIGQLYEQYF	TGTGCCAGCAGTTTAATCGGACAATTATACGAGCAGTACTTC	-	TRBV27	TRBJ2-7	-
CASSYGLAGGFTDTQYF	TGTGCCAGCAGCTACGGACTAGCGGGGGGTTTCACAGATACGCAGTATTTT	few	TRBV5-4	TRBJ2-3	TRBD2
CASSVGDGNEQFF	TGTGCCAGCAGCGTAGGGGATGGCAATGAGCAGTTCTTC	-	TRBV9	TRBJ2-1	-
CASSLRTGEGLQETQYF	TGTGCCAGCAGTTTACGGACAGGGGAAGGACTCCAAGAGACCCAGTACTTC	-	TRBV28	TRBJ2-5	TRBD1
CASSPDRGNTEAFF	TGTGCCAGTAGCCCGGACAGGGGGAACACTGAAGCTTTCTTT	-	TRBV19	TRBJ1-1	TRBD1
CASSHTGTAEGYTF	TGCGCCAGCAGCCATACCGGGACAGCCGAAGGCTACACCTTC	-	TRBV4-1	TRBJ1-2	TRBD1
CAWSFGANTGELFF	TGTGCCTGGTCCTTCGGGGCGAACACCGGGGAGCTGTTTTTT	once	TRBV30	TRBJ2-2	-
CASSPEGVTFYEQYF	TGTGCCAGCAGCCCGGAGGGGGTCACCTTCTACGAGCAGTACTTC	-	TRBV11-2	TRBJ2-7	-
CASSVRDSPTDTQYF	TGTGCCAGCAGTGTCCGGGACAGCCCCACAGATACGCAGTATTTT	-	TRBV6-1	TRBJ2-3	TRBD1
CASSAGENTGELFF	TGTGCCAGCAGTGCGGGGGAGAACACCGGGGAGCTGTTTTTT	-	TRBV2	TRBJ2-2	-
CASSGTGVNYGYTF	TGTGCCAGCAGCGGGACGGGGGTAAACTATGGCTACACCTTC	-	TRBV9	TRBJ1-2	-
CASSIGTGAIGELFF	TGTGCCAGTAGTATTGGGACAGGAGCAATCGGGGAGCTGTTTTTT	-	TRBV19	TRBJ2-2	TRBD1
CATPSGRASDEQFF	TGTGCCACCCCTAGCGGGAGGGCCTCGGATGAGCAGTTCTTC	-	TRBV7-8	TRBJ2-1	TRBD2
CASSEWEGLNTEAFF	TGTGCCAGCAGTGAATGGGAGGGCTTGAACACTGAAGCTTTCTTT	-	TRBV6-1	TRBJ1-1	-
CASSGGRIETDTQYF	TGTGCCAGCAGTGGGGGCCGGATAGAAACAGATACGCAGTATTTT	-	TRBV2	TRBJ2-3	-
CASSPGPGQGFTYNEQFF	TGTGCCAGTAGCCCTGGTCCCGGACAGGGGTTCACCTACAATGAGCAGTTCTTC	few	TRBV19	TRBJ2-1	TRBD1
CASSLEVPLSGANVLTF	TGTGCCAGCAGCTTAGAGGTTCCCCTTTCTGGGGCCAACGTCCTGACTTTC	-	TRBV11-3	TRBJ2-6	-
CASSSDEGELNYGYTF	TGTGCCAGCAGCTCAGATGAAGGGGAGTTGAACTATGGCTACACCTTC	-	TRBV7-9	TRBJ1-2	-
CSASLVFEQFF	TGCAGTGCTTCACTAGTTTTTGAGCAGTTCTTC	-	TRBV20-1	TRBJ2-1	-
CASSLGGTYEQYF	TGTGCCAGCAGCTTAGGCGGAACCTACGAGCAGTACTTC	-	TRBV7-6	TRBJ2-7	-
CASSTGQGLSYEQYF	TGCGCCAGCAGCACGGGACAGGGCCTCTCCTACGAGCAGTACTTC	-	TRBV4-1	TRBJ2-7	TRBD1
CATSMSRGSSYNEQFF	TGTGCCACCAGCATGTCAAGGGGGAGCTCCTACAATGAGCAGTTCTTC	-	TRBV15	TRBJ2-1	-
CASSTPGTSDETQYF	TGCGCCAGCAGCACTCCCGGGACTAGCGACGAGACCCAGTACTTC	-	TRBV4-1	TRBJ2-5	TRBD2
CASSLGYSGSYTF	TGTGCCAGCAGTTTAGGATACTCGGGGTCCTACACCTTC	-	TRBV27	TRBJ1-2	-